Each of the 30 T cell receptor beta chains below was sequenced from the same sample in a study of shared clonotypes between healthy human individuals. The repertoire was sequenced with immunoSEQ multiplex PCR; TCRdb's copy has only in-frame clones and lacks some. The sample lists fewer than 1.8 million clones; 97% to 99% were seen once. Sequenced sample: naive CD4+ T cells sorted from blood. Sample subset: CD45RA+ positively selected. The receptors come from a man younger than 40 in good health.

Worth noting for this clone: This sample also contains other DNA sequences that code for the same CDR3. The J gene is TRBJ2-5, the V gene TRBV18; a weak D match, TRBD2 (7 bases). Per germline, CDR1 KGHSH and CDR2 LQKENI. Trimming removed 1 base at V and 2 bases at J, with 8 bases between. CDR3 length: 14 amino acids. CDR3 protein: CASSPQGGQETQYF. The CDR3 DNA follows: TGTGCCAGCTCACCACAGGGGGGGCAAGAGACCCAGTACTTC.

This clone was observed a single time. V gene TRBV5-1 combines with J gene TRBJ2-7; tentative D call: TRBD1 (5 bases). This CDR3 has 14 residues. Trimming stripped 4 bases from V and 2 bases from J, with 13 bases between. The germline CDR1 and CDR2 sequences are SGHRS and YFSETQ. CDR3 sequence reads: CASSEDTATYEQYF. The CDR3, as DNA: TGCGCCAGCAGCGAGGACACGGCTACCTACGAGCAGTACTTC.

In nucleotides, the CDR3 is TGCAGCGCCACGACCGGGACAGGGATAAAATCCAATAAGAACACCGGGGAGCTGTTTTTT. Translation gives CSATTGTGIKSNKNTGELFF. This chain links TRBV29-1 with TRBJ2-2; 9 nucleotides line up with TRBD1. This CDR3 spans 20 amino acids. V lost 7 bases to trimming and J lost 1 base; unmatched junction nucleotides: 22. The germline CDR1 and CDR2 sequences are SQVTM and ANQGSEA.

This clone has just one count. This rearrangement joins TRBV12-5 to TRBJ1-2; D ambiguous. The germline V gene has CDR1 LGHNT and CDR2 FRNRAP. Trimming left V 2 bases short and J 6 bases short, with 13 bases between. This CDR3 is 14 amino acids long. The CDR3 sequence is CASGLSPAYHGYTF. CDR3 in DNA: TGTGCTAGTGGTTTGAGTCCGGCTTACCATGGCTACACCTTC.

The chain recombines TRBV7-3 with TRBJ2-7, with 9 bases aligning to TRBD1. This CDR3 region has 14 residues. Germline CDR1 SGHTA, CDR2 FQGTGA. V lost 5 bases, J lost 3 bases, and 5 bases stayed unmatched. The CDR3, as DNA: TGTGCCAGCAGCGAACAGGGGGCAGACTACGAGCAGTACTTC. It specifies CASSEQGADYEQYF. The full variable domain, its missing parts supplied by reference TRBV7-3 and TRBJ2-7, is GAGVSQTPSNKVTEKGKYVELRCDPISGHTALYWYRQSLGQGPEFLIYFQGTGAADDSGLPNDRFFAVRPEGSVSTLKIQRTERGDSAVYLCASSEQGADYEQYFGPGTRLTVT.

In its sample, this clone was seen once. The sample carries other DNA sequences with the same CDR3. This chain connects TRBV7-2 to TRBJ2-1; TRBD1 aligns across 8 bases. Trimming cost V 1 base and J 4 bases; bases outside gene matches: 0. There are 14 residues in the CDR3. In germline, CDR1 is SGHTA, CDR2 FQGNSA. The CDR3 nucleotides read TGTGCCAGCAGCTTAGGGGACAGGTACAATGAGCAGTTCTTC. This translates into CASSLGDRYNEQFF.

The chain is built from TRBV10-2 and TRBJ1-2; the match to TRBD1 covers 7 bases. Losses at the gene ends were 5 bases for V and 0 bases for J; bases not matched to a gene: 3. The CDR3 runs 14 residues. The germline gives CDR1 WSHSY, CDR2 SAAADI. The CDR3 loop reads CASSWDRANYGYTF. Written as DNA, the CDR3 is TGCGCCAGCAGTTGGGACAGAGCTAACTATGGCTACACCTTC.

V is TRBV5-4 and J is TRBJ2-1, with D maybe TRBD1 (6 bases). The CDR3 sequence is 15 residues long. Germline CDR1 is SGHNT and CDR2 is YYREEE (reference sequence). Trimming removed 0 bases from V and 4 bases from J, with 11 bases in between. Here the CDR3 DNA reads TGTGCCAGCAGCTTGGACAGGGCTAATTACAATGAGCAGTTCTTC. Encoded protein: CASSLDRANYNEQFF.

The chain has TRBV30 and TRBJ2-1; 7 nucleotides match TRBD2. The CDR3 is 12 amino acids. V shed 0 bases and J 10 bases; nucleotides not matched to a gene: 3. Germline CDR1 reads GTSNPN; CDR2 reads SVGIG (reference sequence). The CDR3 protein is CAWSVRGGEQFF. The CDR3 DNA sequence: TGTGCCTGGAGTGTGAGGGGAGGGGAGCAGTTCTTC.

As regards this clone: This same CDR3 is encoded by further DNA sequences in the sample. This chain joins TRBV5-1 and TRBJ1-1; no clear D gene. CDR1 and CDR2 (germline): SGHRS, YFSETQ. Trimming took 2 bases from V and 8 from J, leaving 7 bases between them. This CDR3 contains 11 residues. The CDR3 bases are TGCGCCAGCAGCTTAGGTACCGAAGCTTTCTTT. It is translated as CASSLGTEAFF.

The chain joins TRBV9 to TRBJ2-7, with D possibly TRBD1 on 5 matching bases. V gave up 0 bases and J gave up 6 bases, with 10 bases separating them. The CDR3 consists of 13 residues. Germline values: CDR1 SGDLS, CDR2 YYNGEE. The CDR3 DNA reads TGTGCCAGCAGCGTAGCTCAGGGTCTCGAGCAGTACTTC. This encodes CASSVAQGLEQYF.

The CDR3 region has the DNA TGCAGTGCTCCTCTTGTCGAGACCCAGTACTTC. It translates to CSAPLVETQYF. The chain employs TRBV20-1 and TRBJ2-5; D is unclear. V was shortened by 5 bases and J by 5 bases, with 9 bases between the two germline ends. The CDR3 is 11 amino acids. Germline values: CDR1 DFQATT, CDR2 SNEGSKA (reference sequence).

The CDR3 DNA is TGTGCCAGCAGTCAACAGGGGATGGGATACAATGAGCAGTTCTTC. This codes for CASSQQGMGYNEQFF. The chain recombines TRBV6-4 with TRBJ2-1; 7 bases are a match to TRBD1. V trimming: 5 bases; J trimming: 4 bases; junction bases outside the gene matches: 8. CDR1 and CDR2 from the germline V gene are MRHNA and SNTAGT. This CDR3 is built from 15 residues.

Here the CDR3 reads CASSIQGARDTQYF. In nucleotides, the CDR3 is TGTGCCAGCAGCATACAGGGGGCGCGAGATACGCAGTATTTT. This rearrangement joins TRBV5-6 to TRBJ2-3; 9 nucleotides agree with TRBD1. This CDR3 comprises 14 residues. The germline V gene encodes CDR1 SGHDT and CDR2 YYEEEE. The J segment lost 5 bases and the V segment lost 4 bases, leaving 5 bases of the junction unmatched.

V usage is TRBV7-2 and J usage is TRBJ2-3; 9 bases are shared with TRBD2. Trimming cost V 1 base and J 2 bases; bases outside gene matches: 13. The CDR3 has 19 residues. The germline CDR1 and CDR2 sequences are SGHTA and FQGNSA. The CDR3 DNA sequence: TGTGCCAGCAGCTTAGTGGGTTGGCGGGAGGGTCTAATCACAGATACGCAGTATTTT. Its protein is CASSLVGWREGLITDTQYF.

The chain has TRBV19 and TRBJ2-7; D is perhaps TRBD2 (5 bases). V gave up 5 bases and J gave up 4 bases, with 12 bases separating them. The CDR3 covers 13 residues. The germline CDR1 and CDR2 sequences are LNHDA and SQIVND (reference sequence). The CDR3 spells CASSPGSTYEQYF. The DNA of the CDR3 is TGTGCCAGTAGTCCGGGATCCACTTACGAGCAGTACTTC.

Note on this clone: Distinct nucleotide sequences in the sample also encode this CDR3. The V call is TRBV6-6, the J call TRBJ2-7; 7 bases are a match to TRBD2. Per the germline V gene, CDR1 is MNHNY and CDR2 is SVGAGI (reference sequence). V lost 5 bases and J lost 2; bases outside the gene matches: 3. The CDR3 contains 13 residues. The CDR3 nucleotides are TGTGCCAGCAGTCCTAGCGGAACCTACGAGCAGTACTTC. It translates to CASSPSGTYEQYF.

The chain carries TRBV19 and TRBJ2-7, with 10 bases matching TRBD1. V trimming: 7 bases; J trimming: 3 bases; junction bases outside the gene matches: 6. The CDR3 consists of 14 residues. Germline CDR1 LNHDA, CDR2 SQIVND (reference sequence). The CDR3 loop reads CASIGTGENYEQYF. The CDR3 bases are TGTGCCAGTATTGGGACAGGGGAAAACTACGAGCAGTACTTC.

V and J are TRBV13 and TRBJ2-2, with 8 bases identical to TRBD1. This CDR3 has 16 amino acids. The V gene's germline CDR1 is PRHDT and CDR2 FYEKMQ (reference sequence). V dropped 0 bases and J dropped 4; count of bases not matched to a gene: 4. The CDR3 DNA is TGTGCCAGCAGCTTAGGGACAGGGGTTGGCACCGGGGAGCTGTTTTTT. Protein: CASSLGTGVGTGELFF.

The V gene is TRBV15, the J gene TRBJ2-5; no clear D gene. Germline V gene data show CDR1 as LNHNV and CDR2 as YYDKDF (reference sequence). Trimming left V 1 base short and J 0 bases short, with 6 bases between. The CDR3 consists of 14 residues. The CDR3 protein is CATSRGANQETQYF. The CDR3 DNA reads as TGTGCCACCAGCAGAGGGGCGAACCAAGAGACCCAGTACTTC.

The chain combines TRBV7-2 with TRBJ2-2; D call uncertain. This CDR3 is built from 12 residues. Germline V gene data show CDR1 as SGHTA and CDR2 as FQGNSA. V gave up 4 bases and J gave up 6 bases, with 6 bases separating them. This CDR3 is CASSSSPGELFF. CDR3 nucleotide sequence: TGTGCCAGCAGCTCCTCCCCCGGGGAGCTGTTTTTT.

The CDR3 DNA reads as TGTGCCTGGAGCCCCCTTCTGACCGGGGAGCTGTTTTTT. Residues: CAWSPLLTGELFF. The chain employs TRBV30 and TRBJ2-2; D unclear. Germline V gene sequence: CDR1 GTSNPN, CDR2 SVGIG (reference sequence). The CDR3 totals 13 residues. V lost 3 bases and J 5 bases, leaving 10 bases between the germline ends.

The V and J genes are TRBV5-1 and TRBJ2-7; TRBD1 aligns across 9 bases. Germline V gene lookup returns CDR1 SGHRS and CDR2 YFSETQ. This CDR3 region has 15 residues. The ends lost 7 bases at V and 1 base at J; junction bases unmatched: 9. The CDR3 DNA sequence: TGCGCCAGCGGAGGGACCGGGACAGGGTCCTACGAGCAGTACTTC. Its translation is CASGGTGTGSYEQYF.

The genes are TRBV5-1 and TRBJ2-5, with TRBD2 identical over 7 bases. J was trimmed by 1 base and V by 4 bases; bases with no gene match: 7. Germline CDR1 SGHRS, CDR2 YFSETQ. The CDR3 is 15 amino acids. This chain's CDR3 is CASSVTSHSQETQYF. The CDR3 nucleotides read TGCGCCAGCAGCGTGACTAGCCATAGCCAAGAGACCCAGTACTTC.

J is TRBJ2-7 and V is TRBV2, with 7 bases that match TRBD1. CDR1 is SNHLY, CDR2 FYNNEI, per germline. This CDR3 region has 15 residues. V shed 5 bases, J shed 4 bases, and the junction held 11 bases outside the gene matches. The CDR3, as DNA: TGTGCCAGCAGTACCGGGACAGCGCTTTTGTACGAGCAGTACTTC. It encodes CASSTGTALLYEQYF.

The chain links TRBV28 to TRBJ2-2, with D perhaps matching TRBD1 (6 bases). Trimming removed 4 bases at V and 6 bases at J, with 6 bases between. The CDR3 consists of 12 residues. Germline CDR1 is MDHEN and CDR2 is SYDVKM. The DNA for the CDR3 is TGTGCCAGCAGTTACAGGGCCGGGGAGCTGTTTTTT. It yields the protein CASSYRAGELFF.

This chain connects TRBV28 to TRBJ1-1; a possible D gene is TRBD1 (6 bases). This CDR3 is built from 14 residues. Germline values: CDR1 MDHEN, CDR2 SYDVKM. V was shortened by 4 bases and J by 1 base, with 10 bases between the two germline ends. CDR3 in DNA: TGTGCCAGCAGTTCAGGGACAACGAACACTGAAGCTTTCTTT. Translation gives CASSSGTTNTEAFF.

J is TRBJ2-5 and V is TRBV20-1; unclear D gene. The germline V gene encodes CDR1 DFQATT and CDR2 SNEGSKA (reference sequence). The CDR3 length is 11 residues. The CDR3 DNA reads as TGCATCGCGGAGTTCCAAGAGACCCAGTACTTC. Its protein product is CIAEFQETQYF.

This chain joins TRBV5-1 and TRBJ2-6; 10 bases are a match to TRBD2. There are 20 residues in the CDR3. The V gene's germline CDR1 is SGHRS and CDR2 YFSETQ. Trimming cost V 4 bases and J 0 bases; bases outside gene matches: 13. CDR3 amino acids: CASSVVVASGSPSGANVLTF. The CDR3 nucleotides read TGCGCCAGCAGCGTAGTCGTTGCTAGCGGGAGTCCCTCTGGGGCCAACGTCCTGACTTTC.

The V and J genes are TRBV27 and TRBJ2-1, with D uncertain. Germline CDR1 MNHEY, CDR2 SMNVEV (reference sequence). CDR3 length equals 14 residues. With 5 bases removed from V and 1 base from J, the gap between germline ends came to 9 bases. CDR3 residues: CASSGVASYNEQFF. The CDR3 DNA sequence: TGTGCCAGCAGTGGGGTGGCGTCCTACAATGAGCAGTTCTTC.